The clone carrying this T cell receptor (beta chain) has at least ten counts. Its antigen remains unknown. The read finishes 3 residues shy of the CDR3 end, and the germline J gene is used to complete it. CDR1 and CDR2 (germline): LNHDA, SQIVND (reference sequence). V was trimmed by 3 bases and J by 6 bases, leaving 9 bases between them. CDR3 length: 13 residues. The sample originates from a study of T cell clonality in common variable immunodeficiency. General study findings and limits: Common variable immunodeficiency TCR beta sequences reportedly had fewer deletions and N-nucleotide insertions. CVID subjects showed higher TCRbeta clonality than healthy controls.

Measured with immunoSEQ multiplex PCR; TCRdb has only the in-frame clones, and not every one. The sample holds about 42,000 clones, and no clone turns up only once. Sequencing input: peripheral blood mononuclear cells. The sequence was collected from a person aged 18 to 75 in good health. This chain links TRBV19 with TRBJ1-5, with no clear D. Incomplete CDR3 DNA: TGTGCCAGTAGTATCGGGGTCGGTCAGCCC. This codes for CASSIGVGQP. The whole CDR3 protein is CASSIGVGQPQHF.